Following are 14 T cell receptor beta chains from one sample sequenced in a study of T cells after yellow fever vaccination. TCRdb ran MiXCR on the 5' RACE reads and lists one entry per CDR3 protein. The table records about 320,000 distinct CDR3 sequences, roughly 4.3% of them present only once. The sequenced sample was PBMCs, obtained 15 days after the yellow fever booster vaccination. The receptors originated from a man between 18 and 35 years old who received the YFV17D yellow fever vaccine.

The chain joins TRBV4-2 to TRBJ2-1; 7 bases align to TRBD2. The germline gives CDR1 LGHNA, CDR2 YNFKEQ. The junction had 11 bases not matched to a gene; V was cut back by 4 bases and J by 5 bases. The CDR3 extends over 16 amino acids. CDR3 in DNA: TGTGCCAGCAGCCCGGTCGAACTAGCGCGCCACAATGAGCAGTTCTTC. This codes for CASSPVELARHNEQFF.

The V gene is TRBV7-8, the J gene TRBJ1-6; D is ambiguous. The V end lost 1 base, the J end lost 14 bases, and 12 bases lay between the germline ends. This CDR3 spans 13 amino acids. Germline loops: CDR1 SGHVS, CDR2 FQNEAQ. The CDR3 reads CASSLGETLALHF. In nucleotides, the CDR3 is TGTGCCAGCAGCTTAGGGGAGACCTTAGCCCTCCACTTT.

This clonotype has a count of ten or more. The CDR3 DNA reads as TGTGCCAGCAGCAAATACCAGGGAATCGATCAGCCCCAGCATTTT. Its translation is CASSKYQGIDQPQHF. This chain connects TRBV7-2 to TRBJ1-5, with a weak D call TRBD1 (5 bases). The CDR3 totals 15 residues. V lost 5 bases and J lost 5, with 16 bases in between. Germline V gene lookup returns CDR1 SGHTA and CDR2 FQGNSA.

This clonotype has at least ten counts. This chain connects TRBV15 to TRBJ2-1, with D perhaps given as TRBD1 or TRBD2 (5 bases each). The germline V gene has CDR1 LNHNV and CDR2 YYDKDF (reference sequence). CDR3 size: 16 residues. V was clipped by 3 bases and J by 0 bases, with 12 bases between them. The CDR3 nucleotides read TGTGCCACCAGCAGCGGGACCTCCGGCTCCTACAATGAGCAGTTCTTC. Translation gives CATSSGTSGSYNEQFF.

The sample holds a few counts of this clonotype. The genes are TRBV5-1 and TRBJ2-5, with 7 bases matching TRBD1. Germline loops: CDR1 SGHRS, CDR2 YFSETQ. CDR3 length: 14 residues. The ends lost 2 bases at V and 4 bases at J; junction bases unmatched: 5. This CDR3 is CASSLTGVPETQYF. In DNA form, the CDR3 reads TGCGCCAGCAGCTTAACAGGGGTCCCAGAGACCCAGTACTTC.

The chain couples TRBV9 to TRBJ1-2, with D tentatively TRBD1 (6 bases). There are 12 residues in the CDR3. Germline V CDR1 and CDR2: SGDLS, YYNGEE. V was cut by 0 bases and J by 8 bases, with 8 bases left in between. CDR3 sequence (DNA): TGTGCCAGCAGCGTAGTGGGGGGCGGCTACACCTTC. This codes for CASSVVGGGYTF.

The table lists this clonotype with many counts. The chain uses TRBV5-1 and TRBJ2-1, with D perhaps being TRBD1 or TRBD2 (6 bases each). The V gene's germline CDR1 is SGHRS and CDR2 YFSETQ. This CDR3 contains 15 residues. Trimming left V 4 bases short and J 8 bases short, with 19 bases between. The CDR3 DNA reads TGCGCCAGCAGCCAGACTGAGCAAGGGGGGTATGAGCAGTTCTTC. Residues: CASSQTEQGGYEQFF.

J is TRBJ2-5 and V is TRBV6-2 or TRBV6-3, with 11 bases that match TRBD2. This CDR3 has 16 amino acids. Losses at the gene ends were 4 bases for V and 5 bases for J; bases not matched to a gene: 9. In germline, CDR1 is MNHEY, CDR2 SVGEGT. The CDR3 DNA reads as TGTGCCAGCAGTTTAGGACTAGCGGGCCTCTTGGAGACCCAGTACTTC. Protein product: CASSLGLAGLLETQYF.

The sample holds a few counts of this clonotype. J is TRBJ2-2 and V is TRBV12-3 or TRBV12-4, with D possibly being TRBD1 (6 bases). V lost 4 bases and J 7 bases, leaving 13 bases between the germline ends. The CDR3 is 14 amino acids. The CDR3 coding sequence is TGTGCCAGCAGTTCTTACAGGGTGGACGGGGAGCTGTTTTTT. This translates into CASSSYRVDGELFF.

This clonotype was seen at least ten times. This CDR3 reads CASSRKTSGGAYAGELFF. The CDR3 DNA sequence: TGTGCCAGCAGCCGAAAGACTAGCGGGGGGGCCTATGCCGGGGAGCTGTTTTTT. This rearrangement joins TRBV4-2 to TRBJ2-2; the match to TRBD2 covers 14 bases. Losses at the gene ends were 4 bases for V and 6 bases for J; bases not matched to a gene: 10. Germline V gene sequence: CDR1 LGHNA, CDR2 YNFKEQ. The CDR3 loop spans 18 amino acids.

This clonotype was found many times. The chain links TRBV20-1 to TRBJ1-4; the D is unclear. This CDR3 is built from 11 residues. Trimming took 6 bases from V and 13 from J, leaving 15 bases between them. CDR1 and CDR2 from the germline V gene are DFQATT and SNEGSKA (reference sequence). CDR3 amino acids: CSATGPRGLFF. CDR3 in DNA: TGCAGTGCAACCGGGCCCCGCGGACTGTTTTTT.

In this sample, this clonotype turned up many times. The V gene is TRBV10-3, the J gene TRBJ2-3; 10 bases line up with TRBD2. Germline V gives CDR1 ENHRY, CDR2 SYGVKD. The CDR3 runs to 18 residues. V shed 0 bases and J 0 bases; nucleotides not matched to a gene: 6. CDR3 sequence: CAISESASGGLSTDTQYF. CDR3 sequence (DNA): TGTGCCATCAGTGAGTCGGCTAGCGGGGGACTAAGCACAGATACGCAGTATTTT.

This clonotype was detected only a few times. The chain combines TRBV4-1 with TRBJ1-5; unclear D gene. The V and J ends lost 0 bases and 6 bases respectively, with 9 bases between them. In germline, CDR1 is MGHRA, CDR2 YSYEKL. CDR3 length: 14 residues. The CDR3 region has the DNA TGCGCCAGCAGCCAAGATCCGGGCATTCAGCCCCAGCATTTT. Translation gives CASSQDPGIQPQHF.

This clonotype was picked up a small number of times. J is TRBJ1-5 and V is TRBV28; the D gene is possibly TRBD1 (5 bases). The CDR3 consists of 10 residues. CDR1 MDHEN and CDR2 SYDVKM come from the germline V gene. The V gene lost 7 bases and the J gene lost 8 bases, with 6 bases spanning the gap. CDR3 loop: CASIGEPQHF. CDR3 DNA: TGTGCCAGCATAGGGGAGCCCCAGCATTTT.